This passage covers 22 T cell receptor beta chains from one sample sequenced in a study of response to subunit inactivated influenza vaccine. One entry per CDR3 protein results from TCRdb running MiXCR on the RT-PCR reads. Altogether just over 300,000 distinct CDR3 sequences are present, just over 20% being singletons, with the ten largest covering about 10%. This material consisted of PBMCs from blood, taken about 19 months after vaccination. Every receptor here comes from a man between 50 and 70 years old who received an inactivated influenza vaccine.

The V and J genes are TRBV11-2 and TRBJ2-3, with 13 bases matching TRBD2. The V gene's germline CDR1 is SGHAT and CDR2 FQNNGV. Trimming took 1 base from V and 4 from J; bases not matched to a gene: 17. The CDR3 sequence is 21 residues long. CDR3 protein: CASSLGDYLVGLAGFPDTQYF. The CDR3, as DNA: TGTGCCAGCAGCTTAGGGGATTATTTAGTGGGACTAGCGGGGTTCCCAGATACGCAGTATTTT.

The chain combines TRBV4-1 with TRBJ1-1; maybe TRBD1 (5 bases). This CDR3 spans 13 amino acids. Germline CDR1 is MGHRA and CDR2 is YSYEKL. V lost 4 bases, J lost 10 bases, and 16 bases lay in between. The CDR3 DNA is TGCGCCAGCAGCCCCTCCAAGGGGTACGCAGCTTTCTTT. It translates to CASSPSKGYAAFF.

The rearrangement links TRBV5-5 to TRBJ1-1; D is possibly TRBD1 (5 bases). The germline V gene encodes CDR1 SGHKS and CDR2 YYEKEE (reference sequence). V shed 0 bases and J shed 1 base, with 10 bases lying between them. CDR3 size: 15 residues. The CDR3 loop is CASSLEWTSNTEAFF. CDR3 sequence (DNA): TGTGCCAGCAGCTTGGAGTGGACATCGAACACTGAAGCTTTCTTT.

This clonotype showed up just a few times. The chain recombines TRBV7-9 with TRBJ1-1; D is uncertain. The CDR3 spans 16 residues. The germline CDR1 and CDR2 sequences are SEHNR and FQNEAQ (reference sequence). The V gene lost 5 bases and the J gene lost 5 bases, with 21 bases spanning the gap. This chain's CDR3 is CASSSLIFSGKTEAFF. CDR3 in DNA: TGTGCCAGCAGCAGCTTAATTTTCTCGGGGAAAACTGAAGCTTTCTTT.

This clonotype was seen at least ten times. This chain uses TRBV12-3 or TRBV12-4 with TRBJ1-2, with D perhaps TRBD1 (6 bases). Between the trimmed V and J ends, which lost 4 bases and 7 bases, there was a span of 13 bases. The CDR3 loop spans 13 amino acids. The CDR3 sequence: CASSYNRAGGYTF. CDR3 DNA: TGTGCCAGCAGTTACAACAGGGCTGGTGGCTACACCTTC.

CDR3 nucleotides: TGTGCCAGCAGCCGAATGAGGATTACTGAAGCTTTCTTT. It codes for CASSRMRITEAFF. The rearrangement uses TRBV7-2 and TRBJ1-1, with D unresolved. There are 13 residues in the CDR3. V was clipped by 5 bases and J by 5 bases, with 12 bases between them. Looked up from germline, CDR1 is SGHTA and CDR2 is FQGNSA.

V gene TRBV2 combines with J gene TRBJ2-2; D gene uncertain. The germline V and J ends were trimmed by 2 bases and 4 bases, with 11 bases remaining between them. Germline CDR1 SNHLY, CDR2 FYNNEI. The CDR3 spans 15 residues. The CDR3 bases are TGTGCCAGCAGTGAACGCAGGACCCGCACCGGGGAGCTGTTTTTT. As protein: CASSERRTRTGELFF.

The chain uses TRBV12-3 or TRBV12-4 and TRBJ2-7; D gene ambiguous. V was clipped by 2 bases and J by 3 bases, with 5 bases between them. CDR3 length: 12 residues. CDR3 region: CASSLWYYEQYF. CDR3 sequence (DNA): TGTGCCAGCAGTTTATGGTACTACGAGCAGTACTTC.

This clonotype was picked up one time. The CDR3 ends on some other residue instead of the conserved phenylalanine or tryptophan, so this is likely a read error. This rearrangement joins TRBV5-1 to TRBJ1-6, with 7 bases lining up with TRBD1. Trimming at V came to 5 bases and at J to 11 bases, leaving 10 bases not matched to a gene. Germline CDR1 is SGHRS and CDR2 is YFSETQ. The CDR3 totals 14 residues. CDR3 sequence reads: CASRGEGARAPLHL. The CDR3 region has the DNA TGCGCCAGCAGAGGCGAGGGGGCGCGCGCACCCCTCCACCTT.

This clonotype was seen a handful of times. As DNA, the CDR3 is TGTGCCAGCAGTTACCAGGGAAGGGGGAGCACTGAAGCTTTCTTT. Protein: CASSYQGRGSTEAFF. The rearrangement uses TRBV6-5 and TRBJ1-1; tentative D call: TRBD1 (6 bases). Per germline, CDR1 MNHEY and CDR2 SVGAGI. There are 15 residues in the CDR3. Deletions cut 2 bases from V and 4 bases from J, with 14 bases between.

The table lists this clonotype with a few counts. The CDR3 loop reads CASSQATLAGVAYEQYF. The CDR3 region has the DNA TGTGCCAGCAGCCAAGCCACACTAGCGGGAGTCGCGTACGAGCAGTACTTC. The gene calls are TRBV4-2 and TRBJ2-7; TRBD2 matches at 11 bases. J gave up 4 bases and V 1 base, and 9 bases lay outside the gene matches. CDR3 length equals 17 residues. The germline gives CDR1 LGHNA, CDR2 YNFKEQ.

The gene calls are TRBV15 and TRBJ1-1; D is ambiguous. Germline V gene lookup returns CDR1 LNHNV and CDR2 YYDKDF (reference sequence). V was shortened by 4 bases and J by 1 base, with 10 bases between the two germline ends. The CDR3 sequence is 14 residues long. CDR3 amino acids: CATSTRTENTEAFF. The DNA for the CDR3 is TGTGCCACCAGCACCAGGACGGAGAACACTGAAGCTTTCTTT. The full variable domain, completed using reference TRBV15 and TRBJ1-1, is DAMVIQNPRYQVTQFGKPVTLSCSQTLNHNVMYWYQQKSSQAPKLLFHYYDKDFNNEADTPDNFQSRRPNTSFCFLDIRSPGLGDTAMYLCATSTRTENTEAFFGQGTRLTVV.

This clonotype was detected only a few times. V is TRBV5-5 and J is TRBJ1-1; D is perhaps TRBD1 (5 bases). Germline-derived CDR1 and CDR2 are SGHKS and YYEKEE (reference sequence). This CDR3 is built from 14 residues. V was clipped by 5 bases and J by 3 bases, with 14 bases between them. In DNA, the CDR3 is TGTGCCAGCAGTGTGTGGGGACCAGACACTGAAGCTTTCTTT. It yields the protein CASSVWGPDTEAFF.

The chain has TRBV12-3 or TRBV12-4 and TRBJ2-7, with D tentatively TRBD2 (5 bases). V lost 5 bases, J lost 3 bases, and 23 bases lay in between. The CDR3 length is 17 residues. The CDR3: CASSPWASPSGHYEQYF. CDR3 DNA: TGTGCCAGCAGTCCTTGGGCTAGCCCTTCGGGCCACTACGAGCAGTACTTC.

This clonotype was counted only a few times. The chain recombines TRBV18 with TRBJ2-7; the match to TRBD2 covers 10 bases. Trimming at V came to 6 bases and at J to 4 bases, leaving 9 bases not matched to a gene. The CDR3 consists of 15 residues. CDR1 is KGHSH and CDR2 is LQKENI in the germline V gene. The DNA of the CDR3 is TGTGCCAGCTCGGAGCTAGCGGGAGAAGGGTACGAGCAGTACTTC. Translated: CASSELAGEGYEQYF.

This clonotype was picked up a small number of times. The CDR3 sequence: CASSQTRTSSYNSPLHF. The CDR3 DNA follows: TGTGCCAGCAGCCAGACACGGACCAGCTCCTATAATTCACCCCTCCACTTT. The chain carries TRBV12-3 or TRBV12-4 and TRBJ1-6; D remains ambiguous. The V gene lost 6 bases and the J gene lost 0 bases, with 15 bases spanning the gap. The CDR3 runs 17 residues.

This clonotype showed up just a few times. The genes are TRBV18 and TRBJ1-2, with 8 positions matching TRBD1. The germline V gene has CDR1 KGHSH and CDR2 LQKENI. V gave up 2 bases and J gave up 2 bases; unmatched junction bases: 7. This CDR3 contains 16 residues. The CDR3 here is CASSPGAAGGNYGYTF. The DNA of the CDR3 is TGTGCCAGCTCACCAGGGGCGGCAGGGGGCAACTATGGCTACACCTTC.

The chain uses TRBV7-9 and TRBJ2-5; D is undetermined. Germline lookup yields CDR1 SEHNR and CDR2 FQNEAQ (reference sequence). There are 13 residues in the CDR3. The V and J ends lost 0 bases and 8 bases respectively, with 10 bases between them. Here the CDR3 reads CASSLAGRGTQYF. The CDR3 DNA reads TGTGCCAGCAGCTTAGCGGGAAGAGGAACCCAGTACTTC.

V gene TRBV3-1 combines with J gene TRBJ1-1; D remains ambiguous. V was cut by 0 bases and J by 1 base, with 9 bases left in between. The CDR3 contains 15 residues. Germline values: CDR1 LGHDT, CDR2 YNNKEL (reference sequence). This CDR3 reads CASSQEVASNTEAFF. As DNA, the CDR3 is TGTGCCAGCAGCCAAGAAGTAGCCTCGAACACTGAAGCTTTCTTT.

This chain joins TRBV20-1 and TRBJ2-2; 7 bases are shared with TRBD1. Looked up from germline, CDR1 is DFQATT and CDR2 is SNEGSKA (reference sequence). The CDR3 is 14 residues long. Trimming took 0 bases from V and 2 from J; bases not matched to a gene: 0. The CDR3 sequence is CSAREGGNTGELFF. CDR3 DNA: TGCAGTGCTAGAGAAGGGGGCAACACCGGGGAGCTGTTTTTT.

As for this clonotype: A junction boundary mismatches the germline segment, possibly from a read error. CDR3 sequence: CASRSTGNQPEHF. The CDR3 DNA reads as TGTGCCAGCAGGTCCACAGGGAATCAGCCCGAGCATTTT. The chain uses TRBV6-6 and TRBJ1-5; tentative D call: TRBD1 (6 bases). This CDR3 has 13 amino acids. The germline V gene encodes CDR1 MNHNY and CDR2 SVGAGI (reference sequence).

A word on this clonotype: At one end the junction does not follow the germline gene, possibly because of a read error. The chain uses TRBV27 and TRBJ2-1; TRBD2 aligns across 15 bases. Germline V lookup: CDR1 MNHEY, CDR2 SMNVEV (reference sequence). The CDR3 is made up of 16 amino acids. CDR3 sequence: CASSYGTSGGKGERFF. In DNA, the CDR3 is TGTGCCAGCAGTTACGGGACTAGCGGGGGGAAGGGTGAGCGGTTCTTC.